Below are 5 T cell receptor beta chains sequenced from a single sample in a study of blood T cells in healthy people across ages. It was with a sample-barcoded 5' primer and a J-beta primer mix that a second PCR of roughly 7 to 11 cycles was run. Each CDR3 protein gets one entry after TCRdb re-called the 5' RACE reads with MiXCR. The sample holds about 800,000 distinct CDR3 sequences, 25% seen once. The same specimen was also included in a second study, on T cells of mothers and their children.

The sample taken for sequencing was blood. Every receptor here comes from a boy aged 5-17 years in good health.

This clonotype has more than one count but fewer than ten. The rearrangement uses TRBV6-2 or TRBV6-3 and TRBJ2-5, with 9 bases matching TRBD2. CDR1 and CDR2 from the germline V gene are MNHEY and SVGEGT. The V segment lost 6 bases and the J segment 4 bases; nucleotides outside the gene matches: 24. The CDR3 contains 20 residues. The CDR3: CASSRQQFTILREGLETQYF. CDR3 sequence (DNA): TGTGCCAGCAGCCGCCAGCAGTTTACGATTTTGCGGGAGGGTTTAGAGACCCAGTACTTC.

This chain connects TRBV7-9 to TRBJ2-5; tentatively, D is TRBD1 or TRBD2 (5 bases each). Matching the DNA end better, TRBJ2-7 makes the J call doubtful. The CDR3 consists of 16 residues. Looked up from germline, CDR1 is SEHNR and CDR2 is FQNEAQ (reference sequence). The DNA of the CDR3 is TGTGCCAGCAGCCTTCAGACCTGGGACGGCTCCTACGAGCAGTACTTC. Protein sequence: CASSLQTWDGSYEQYF.

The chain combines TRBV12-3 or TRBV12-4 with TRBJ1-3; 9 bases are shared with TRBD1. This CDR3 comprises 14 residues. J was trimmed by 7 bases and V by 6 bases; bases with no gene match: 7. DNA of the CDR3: TGTGCCAGCAGGGGACAGGGTTCAAGGAACACCATATATTTT. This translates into CASRGQGSRNTIYF.

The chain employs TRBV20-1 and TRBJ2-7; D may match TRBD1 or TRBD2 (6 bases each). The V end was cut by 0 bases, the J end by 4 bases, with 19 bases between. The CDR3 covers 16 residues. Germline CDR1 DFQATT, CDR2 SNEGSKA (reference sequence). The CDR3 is CSARDRESGGWYEQYF. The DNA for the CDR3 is TGCAGTGCTAGAGATCGGGAGAGTGGGGGCTGGTACGAGCAGTACTTC.

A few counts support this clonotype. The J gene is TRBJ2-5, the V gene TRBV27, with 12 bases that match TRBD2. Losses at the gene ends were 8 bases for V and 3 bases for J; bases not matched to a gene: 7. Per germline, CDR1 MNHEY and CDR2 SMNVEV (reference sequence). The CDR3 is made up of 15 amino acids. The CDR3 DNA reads TGTGCCAGCGGACCGGGACTAGCGGGTAAAGAGACCCAGTACTTC. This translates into CASGPGLAGKETQYF.